A single sample is the source of the 18 T cell receptor beta chains below, sequenced in a study of shared clonotypes between healthy human individuals. Here immunoSEQ multiplex PCR was the method, and the copy in TCRdb shows in-frame clones only, minus some. Of some 2,000,000 clones in the sample, approximately 96% are singletons; the top ten hold around 0.13%. The sample consisted of naive CD4+ T cells sorted from blood. The subset denotes: CD45RA+ positively selected. Receptor source: a man aged 18 to 35 in good health.

V and J are TRBV6-6 and TRBJ1-5; D is unclear. Germline CDR1 reads MNHNY; CDR2 reads SVGAGI (reference sequence). V lost 8 bases and J 0 bases, leaving 11 bases between the germline ends. CDR3 size: 14 residues. The CDR3 coding sequence is TGTGCCAGCTACAGTTACCTTAGCAATCAGCCCCAGCATTTT. It specifies CASYSYLSNQPQHF.

V is TRBV6-6 and J is TRBJ1-4; TRBD1 might be the D (6 bases). Trimming removed 5 bases from V and 8 bases from J, with 15 bases in between. Germline loops: CDR1 MNHNY, CDR2 SVGAGI (reference sequence). The CDR3 runs to 14 residues. CDR3 sequence (DNA): TGTGCCAGCAGTGCAATGGGCAGGGGAGAAAAACTGTTTTTT. Its translation: CASSAMGRGEKLFF.

V and J are TRBV14 and TRBJ2-6; TRBD2 might be the D (6 bases). The CDR3 length is 18 residues. The germline V gene encodes CDR1 SGHDN and CDR2 FVKESK. Trimming took 1 base from V and 1 from J, leaving 14 bases between them. The CDR3 is CASSQVGSPGSGANVLTF. Here the CDR3 DNA reads TGTGCCAGCAGCCAAGTCGGGAGCCCGGGATCTGGGGCCAACGTCCTGACTTTC.

The chain joins TRBV19 to TRBJ1-5, with D perhaps matching TRBD1 (5 bases). CDR1 and CDR2 from the germline V gene are LNHDA and SQIVND (reference sequence). The V end lost 3 bases, the J end lost 8 bases, and 11 bases lay between the germline ends. The CDR3 consists of 13 residues. CDR3 residues: CASSITGGEPQHF. The CDR3, as DNA: TGTGCCAGTAGTATTACAGGAGGCGAGCCCCAGCATTTT.

The CDR3 DNA follows: TGTGCCAGCAGCTTAGCTAGCGGGAGAAACAATGAGCAGTTCTTC. It is translated as CASSLASGRNNEQFF. V usage is TRBV7-9 and J usage is TRBJ2-1; 9 positions match TRBD2. V dropped 0 bases and J dropped 5; count of bases not matched to a gene: 2. The germline gives CDR1 SEHNR, CDR2 FQNEAQ (reference sequence). The CDR3 is 15 residues long.

The chain has TRBV7-3 and TRBJ2-5; no clear D. Between the trimmed V and J ends, which lost 2 bases and 3 bases, there was a span of 7 bases. The CDR3 has 13 residues. The germline CDR1 and CDR2 sequences are SGHTA and FQGTGA. CDR3 sequence: CASSLGPKETQYF. CDR3 DNA: TGTGCCAGCAGCTTAGGTCCAAAAGAGACCCAGTACTTC. Looking up the rest from reference TRBV7-3 and TRBJ2-5 gives the full variable domain: GAGVSQTPSNKVTEKGKYVELRCDPISGHTALYWYRQSLGQGPEFLIYFQGTGAADDSGLPNDRFFAVRPEGSVSTLKIQRTERGDSAVYLCASSLGPKETQYFGPGTRLLVL.

J is TRBJ1-1 and V is TRBV28; D is unresolved. Germline V gene data show CDR1 as MDHEN and CDR2 as SYDVKM. The CDR3 runs to 15 residues. V lost 3 bases, J lost 1 base, and 12 bases lay in between. CDR3 nucleotides: TGTGCCAGCAGTTTCTCCGGCCTGGGGAACACTGAAGCTTTCTTT. Translated, it gives CASSFSGLGNTEAFF.

The V call is TRBV6-5, the J call TRBJ1-1, with D unclear. The CDR3 sequence is 13 residues long. Germline CDR1 and CDR2: MNHEY and SVGAGI. V lost 6 bases, J lost 5 bases, and 13 bases lay in between. The CDR3 loop reads CASRRQKTTEAFF. Written as DNA, the CDR3 is TGTGCCAGCAGACGTCAAAAGACGACTGAAGCTTTCTTT.

V is TRBV30 and J is TRBJ1-1, with D possibly TRBD1 on 5 matching bases. V was shortened by 4 bases and J by 0 bases, with 18 bases between the two germline ends. Germline V gives CDR1 GTSNPN, CDR2 SVGIG (reference sequence). There are 16 residues in the CDR3. CDR3: CAWNGLEGAMNTEAFF. DNA for the CDR3: TGTGCCTGGAATGGGTTGGAAGGGGCCATGAACACTGAAGCTTTCTTT.

The V call is TRBV28, the J call TRBJ1-1, with D tentatively TRBD1 (5 bases). CDR1 is MDHEN, CDR2 SYDVKM, per germline. Between the trimmed V and J ends, which lost 6 bases and 3 bases, there was a span of 14 bases. The CDR3 runs 14 residues. The CDR3 loop is CASSPGQGYTEAFF. For the CDR3, the DNA is TGTGCCAGCAGCCCGGGGCAGGGATACACTGAAGCTTTCTTT. The full variable domain, its missing parts supplied by reference TRBV28 and TRBJ1-1, is DVKVTQSSRYLVKRTGEKVFLECVQDMDHENMFWYRQDPGLGLRLIYFSYDVKMKEKGDIPEGYSVSREKKERFSLILESASTNQTSMYLCASSPGQGYTEAFFGQGTRLTVV.

V is TRBV27 and J is TRBJ2-7, with D unresolved. CDR3 size: 14 residues. V was shortened by 2 bases and J by 2 bases, with 10 bases between the two germline ends. Germline V gene sequence: CDR1 MNHEY, CDR2 SMNVEV (reference sequence). CDR3 DNA sequence: TGTGCCAGCAGTTTAATAGCCCGGGCCTACGAGCAGTACTTC. It is translated as CASSLIARAYEQYF.

The chain combines TRBV11-2 with TRBJ1-1, with a weak D call TRBD1 (5 bases). Germline V lookup: CDR1 SGHAT, CDR2 FQNNGV. The CDR3 covers 13 residues. The ends were cut back, 1 base at V and 7 bases at J, with 10 bases in the middle. CDR3 nucleotides: TGTGCCAGCAGCTTAGCAGGGAAAGGTGAAGCTTTCTTT. Translated, it gives CASSLAGKGEAFF.

The chain recombines TRBV18 with TRBJ2-1; TRBD1 matches 11 bases. CDR3 length equals 15 residues. In germline, CDR1 is KGHSH, CDR2 LQKENI. The V and J ends lost 5 bases and 0 bases, in that order; junction bases with no gene match: 0. The CDR3 loop reads CASSGQGASYNEQFF. CDR3 coding DNA: TGTGCCAGCTCAGGACAGGGGGCCTCCTACAATGAGCAGTTCTTC.

The chain employs TRBV9 and TRBJ1-2; D is undetermined. V was trimmed by 5 bases and J by 7 bases, leaving 15 bases between them. Germline CDR1 reads SGDLS; CDR2 reads YYNGEE. There are 13 residues in the CDR3. CDR3 sequence reads: CASSFGELTGYTF. CDR3 DNA: TGTGCCAGCAGTTTCGGGGAATTGACTGGCTACACCTTC.

The gene calls are TRBV5-1 and TRBJ1-2; no definite D call. The length of the CDR3 is 15 residues. Germline-derived CDR1 and CDR2 are SGHRS and YFSETQ. V lost 4 bases, J lost 8 bases, and 21 bases lay in between. CDR3 sequence: CASSISWTDQSGYTF. In DNA, the CDR3 is TGCGCCAGCAGCATCTCCTGGACTGACCAAAGCGGCTACACCTTC.

The J gene is TRBJ1-5, the V gene TRBV28, with a possible D match to TRBD1 (5 bases). The CDR3 spans 17 residues. CDR1 MDHEN and CDR2 SYDVKM come from the germline V gene. Trimming cost V 5 bases and J 0 bases, with 17 bases left between them. The CDR3 loop is CASSKSGGGYSNQPQHF. The CDR3 region has the DNA TGTGCCAGCAGTAAGTCGGGGGGGGGTTATAGCAATCAGCCCCAGCATTTT.

This sequence joins TRBV18 and TRBJ2-7; 9 bases are a match to TRBD1. V trimming: 3 bases; J trimming: 4 bases; junction bases outside the gene matches: 4. Looked up from germline, CDR1 is KGHSH and CDR2 is LQKENI. The CDR3 runs to 14 residues. CDR3 nucleotides: TGTGCCAGCTCACCTGAGACAGGGGGTTACGAGCAGTACTTC. As protein: CASSPETGGYEQYF.

The chain uses TRBV5-1 and TRBJ2-7; 8 bases agree with TRBD2. V lost 0 bases and J lost 3; bases outside the gene matches: 2. Germline V CDR1 and CDR2: SGHRS, YFSETQ. This CDR3 has 14 amino acids. The CDR3 sequence is CASSLVLAGYEQYF. The CDR3 nucleotides read TGCGCCAGCAGCTTGGTCCTAGCGGGCTACGAGCAGTACTTC.